This T cell receptor (beta chain) was sequenced in a study of blood T cell repertoires in COVID-19. Looked up from germline, CDR1 is SNHLY and CDR2 is FYNNEI. The J segment lost 2 bases and the V segment lost 7 bases, leaving 10 bases of the junction unmatched. The CDR3 contains 15 residues. Repertoires were generated with immunoSEQ multiplex PCR, while TCRdb's copy carries only in-frame clones and drops some. The table records roughly 350,000 clones, approximately 87% of them present only once. The V call is TRBV2, the J call TRBJ2-7; TRBD1 agrees at 8 bases. The sample taken for sequencing was peripheral blood. The TCR was taken from a woman under 40 with COVID-19, enrolled during active disease. The CDR3: CASKGQGDPTYEQYF. CDR3 DNA: TGTGCCAGCAAAGGACAGGGCGACCCTACCTACGAGCAGTACTTC. Together with reference TRBV2 and TRBJ2-7, the CDR3 gives the full variable domain: EPEVTQTPSHQVTQMGQEVILRCVPISNHLYFYWYRQILGQKVEFLVSFYNNEISEKSEIFDDQFSVERPDGSNFTLKIRSTKLEDSAMYFCASKGQGDPTYEQYFGPGTRLTVT.